The 23 T cell receptor beta chains presented below share a single source sample, sequenced in a study of T cell clonality in common variable immunodeficiency (dated by TCRdb to about 2015). The method behind the library was the immunoSEQ multiplex PCR assay. The source is immuneACCESS, and TCRdb retained only in-frame sequences with V and J called. Part of the clones is not carried over; for the studies checked, unresolved V genes explain less than half of this, and the remainder is unexplained. The sample has some 28,000 clones on record, with no singletons. The ten largest make up 10% to 15% of the sample. Source material: peripheral blood mononuclear cells. These receptor sequences come from a person aged 18-69 years in good health.

This clone appeared many times. The read ends 3 residues before the CDR3 terminus; that terminus is restored from the germline J gene. The chain couples TRBV7-3 to TRBJ2-4, with 9 bases lining up with TRBD2. The germline CDR1 and CDR2 sequences are SGHTA and FQGTGA. V lost 0 bases to trimming and J lost 0 bases; unmatched junction nucleotides: 15. This CDR3 contains 21 residues. CDR3 residues: CASSLTGAAGGEILAKNIQYF. The covered CDR3 bases are TGTGCCAGCAGCTTAACAGGGGCGGCGGGGGGGGAGATACTAGCCAAAAACATT.

This clone was observed at least ten times. The DNA ends 3 residues before the CDR3 does, and the rest of the CDR3 is filled in from the germline J gene. The chain carries TRBV7-2 and TRBJ2-2; D is uncertain. From germline, CDR1 is SGHTA and CDR2 FQGNSA. CDR3 length: 14 residues. V was shortened by 5 bases and J by 5 bases, with 12 bases between the two germline ends. The covered CDR3 bases are TGTGCCAGCAGCCCAAAGCTAACGACCGGGGAG. Protein sequence: CASSPKLTTGE. The whole CDR3 sequence is CASSPKLTTGELFF.

Notes on this clone: The read ends 3 residues before the CDR3 terminus; that terminus is restored from the germline J gene. The chain links TRBV5-1 to TRBJ2-7, with D perhaps matching TRBD1 (6 bases). Germline V CDR1 and CDR2: SGHRS, YFSETQ. With 0 bases removed from V and 4 bases from J, the gap between germline ends came to 20 bases. The length of the CDR3 is 17 residues. The CDR3 DNA, read in part, is TGCGCCAGCAGCTTGGCTACAACAGGGAATGTGGTATACGAG. It specifies CASSLATTGNVVYE. The whole CDR3 sequence is CASSLATTGNVVYEQYF.

This clone appeared many times. Read data end 3 residues before the CDR3 end; the end is taken from the germline J gene. This chain connects TRBV4-1 to TRBJ2-7, with D maybe TRBD2 (5 bases). CDR3 length: 14 amino acids. The ends were cut back, 4 bases at V and 3 bases at J, with 13 bases in the middle. Germline CDR1 is MGHRA and CDR2 is YSYEKL. CDR3 sequence: CASSPRGTDYEQYF. CDR3 DNA (partial): TGCGCCAGCAGCCCACGGGGTACCGACTACGAG.

In regard to this clone: The read halts 3 residues ahead of the CDR3 end, with the missing end drawn from the germline J gene. Other DNA sequences in the same sample also yield this CDR3. The J gene is TRBJ1-5, the V gene TRBV19, with no clear D. The CDR3 length is 16 residues. Looked up from germline, CDR1 is LNHDA and CDR2 is SQIVND (reference sequence). The ends were cut back, 4 bases at V and 1 base at J, with 14 bases in the middle. The sequenced CDR3 bases are TGTGCCAGTAGTAACCACCTTACAGTCAGCAATCAGCCC. As protein: CASSNHLTVSNQP. The full CDR3 sequence reads CASSNHLTVSNQPQHF.

This clone showed up many times. Read coverage stops 3 residues before the CDR3 terminus; the germline J gene supplies the remainder. This chain links TRBV10-3 with TRBJ1-2; D perhaps matches TRBD1 (6 bases). The CDR3 length is 14 residues. CDR1 is ENHRY and CDR2 is SYGVKD in the germline V gene. V dropped 4 bases and J dropped 3 bases, with 12 bases sitting between them. The covered CDR3 bases are TGTGCCATCAGTGGTAGACAGGCGGACTATGGC. Amino acids: CAISGRQADYG. The whole CDR3 sequence is CAISGRQADYGYTF.

The table lists this clone with a few counts. This may stem from a read error, because a much larger clone lies one nucleotide away. Read sequence stops 3 residues before the CDR3 end, and the germline J gene provides the missing end. Other DNA sequences in the sample encode the same CDR3. The chain carries TRBV6-2 or TRBV6-3 and TRBJ2-1, with D maybe TRBD1 (6 bases). Trimming removed 2 bases at V and 7 bases at J, with 18 bases between. Germline V gene sequence: CDR1 MNHEY, CDR2 SVGEGT. The CDR3 loop spans 16 amino acids. The CDR3 region is CASSYVVGTKDNEQFF. Incomplete CDR3 DNA: TGTGCCAGCAGTTACGTGGTTGGGACAAAGGATAATGAG.

This clone was picked up many times. The sequence runs out 3 residues before the end of the CDR3; the remainder is reconstructed from the germline J gene. This rearrangement joins TRBV19 to TRBJ1-1, with 7 nucleotides matching TRBD1. The germline V gene encodes CDR1 LNHDA and CDR2 SQIVND (reference sequence). The V and J ends lost 10 bases and 7 bases, in that order; junction bases with no gene match: 9. This CDR3 is built from 12 residues. The sequenced CDR3 bases are TGTGCCATCTGGAGGGGGCAAAATGAA. Its protein is CAIWRGQNE. The whole CDR3 sequence is CAIWRGQNEAFF. The whole variable domain, remainder taken from reference TRBV19 and TRBJ1-1, is DGGITQSPKYLFRKEGQNVTLSCEQNLNHDAMYWYRQDPGQGLRLIYYSQIVNDFQKGDIAEGYSVSREKKESFPLTVTSAQKNPTAFYLCAIWRGQNEAFFGQGTRLTVV.

Regarding this clone: The read gets to within 3 residues of the CDR3 end, and the germline J gene fills in the rest. The chain has TRBV7-9 and TRBJ1-6; D not resolved. The CDR3 is 14 residues long. Trimming removed 5 bases at V and 9 bases at J, with 14 bases between. Germline V CDR1 and CDR2: SEHNR, FQNEAQ (reference sequence). The CDR3 DNA, read in part, is TGTGCCAGCAGCCCATCGGTGGACTCTTCACCC. Protein product: CASSPSVDSSP. The whole CDR3 protein is CASSPSVDSSPLHF.

This clone has only a few counts. The sequenced fragment ends 3 residues before the CDR3 boundary, so the rest is inferred from the germline J gene. The chain joins TRBV20-1 to TRBJ1-2; 7 nucleotides match TRBD1. CDR3 length: 11 amino acids. Losses at the gene ends were 7 bases for V and 7 bases for J; bases not matched to a gene: 6. CDR1 and CDR2 from the germline V gene are DFQATT and SNEGSKA (reference sequence). CDR3 bases read: TGCAGTGTCAGGGGGACCTGTGGC. Its protein is CSVRGTCG. The CDR3 in full is CSVRGTCGYTF.

This clone was seen many times. The DNA ends 3 residues before the CDR3 does, and the rest of the CDR3 is filled in from the germline J gene. V usage is TRBV10-3 and J usage is TRBJ2-7; 9 nucleotides align to TRBD1. CDR3 length: 16 amino acids. V lost 4 bases to trimming and J lost 1 base; unmatched junction nucleotides: 8. Looked up from germline, CDR1 is ENHRY and CDR2 is SYGVKD. CDR3 sequence reads: CAISVQGDRASYEQYF. The CDR3 bases that were read are TGTGCCATCAGTGTTCAAGGGGACAGGGCATCCTACGAG.

This clone was seen many times. The CDR3 end lies 3 residues beyond the end of the read and is filled in from the germline J gene. The chain combines TRBV6-2 or TRBV6-3 with TRBJ2-7; 9 bases map to TRBD1. V lost 7 bases, J lost 5 bases, and 15 bases stayed unmatched. Per the germline V gene, CDR1 is MNHEY and CDR2 is SVGEGT. The CDR3 extends over 16 amino acids. The CDR3 bases that were read are TGTGCCAGCACCTACGGGCGGGACAGGGACGACCACGAG. Translating it yields CASTYGRDRDDHE. The whole CDR3 protein is CASTYGRDRDDHEQYF.

Concerning this clone itself: The CDR3 goes on 3 residues after the read ends, and that part is filled in from the germline J gene. The rearrangement joins TRBV20-1 to TRBJ2-5; 8 positions match TRBD2. Germline trimming cut 4 bases from V and 5 bases from J; bases unmatched to any gene: 6. Germline V lookup: CDR1 DFQATT, CDR2 SNEGSKA (reference sequence). This CDR3 is 13 amino acids long. Incomplete CDR3 DNA: TGCAGTGCTACGGCGGGGGGCTGGGAGACC. Residues: CSATAGGWET. The whole CDR3 protein reads CSATAGGWETQYF.

The sample holds many counts of this clone. The read stops 3 residues short of the end of the CDR3; the missing end is completed from the germline J gene. J is TRBJ2-3 and V is TRBV5-1; D uncertain. The germline CDR1 and CDR2 sequences are SGHRS and YFSETQ. V lost 4 bases, J lost 6 bases, and 15 bases lay in between. There are 14 residues in the CDR3. The part of the CDR3 DNA that was read is TGCGCCAGCAGCCACCGATTTAGCTCGGATACG. This sequence encodes CASSHRFSSDT. The whole CDR3 sequence is CASSHRFSSDTQYF.

Notes on this clone: The read gets to within 3 residues of the CDR3 end, and the germline J gene fills in the rest. The V and J genes are TRBV29-1 and TRBJ1-5; 9 bases align to TRBD1. Germline CDR1 SQVTM, CDR2 ANQGSEA. Unmatched junction bases numbered 4, after V lost 6 bases and J lost 4 bases. The CDR3 is 13 residues long. CDR3 in amino acids: CSVGQGKNQPQHF. CDR3 bases read: TGCAGCGTGGGACAGGGTAAGAATCAGCCC.

This clone was detected ten times or more. The CDR3 is cut off 3 residues early in the read; its end comes from the germline J gene. This chain uses TRBV4-1 with TRBJ1-5, with D possibly matching TRBD1 (6 bases). The germline CDR1 and CDR2 sequences are MGHRA and YSYEKL. This CDR3 is 14 amino acids long. V dropped 4 bases and J dropped 4 bases, with 11 bases sitting between them. CDR3 bases read: TGCGCCAGCAGCCGGCAGGGGCCGAATCAGCCC. Translated, it gives CASSRQGPNQP. The complete CDR3 protein is CASSRQGPNQPQHF.

This clone was seen repeatedly, ten times or more. With the read ending 3 residues before the CDR3 end, the germline J gene is used to fill in that end. The chain joins TRBV7-9 to TRBJ1-1; the D is unclear. Germline CDR1 is SEHNR and CDR2 is FQNEAQ (reference sequence). The CDR3 contains 12 residues. Trimming left V 6 bases short and J 2 bases short, with 7 bases between. The CDR3 protein is CASRIVNTEAFF. The sequenced part of the CDR3 DNA is TGTGCCAGCAGAATAGTTAACACTGAA. Drawing the rest from reference TRBV7-9 and TRBJ1-1, the complete variable domain is DTGVSQNPRHKITKRGQNVTFRCDPISEHNRLYWYRQTLGQGPEFLTYFQNEAQLEKSRLLSDRFSAERPKGSFSTLEIQRTEQGDSAMYLCASRIVNTEAFFGQGTRLTVV.

The table lists this clone with many counts. Read sequence stops 3 residues before the CDR3 end, and the germline J gene provides the missing end. The chain links TRBV5-1 to TRBJ2-7, with 11 bases fitting TRBD2. V gave up 4 bases and J gave up 5 bases; unmatched junction bases: 8. Germline assignment: CDR1 SGHRS and CDR2 YFSETQ. This CDR3 has 15 amino acids. The CDR3 loop reads CASSALAGGPDEQYF. The part of the CDR3 DNA that was read is TGCGCCAGCAGCGCTTTAGCGGGGGGGCCAGACGAG.

This clone was counted many times. Sequencing ends 3 residues short of the CDR3 end; the germline J gene provides the rest. The rearrangement joins TRBV7-9 to TRBJ1-3, with 7 bases fitting TRBD1. V dropped 6 bases and J dropped 0; count of bases not matched to a gene: 5. CDR3 length equals 15 residues. Germline V gives CDR1 SEHNR, CDR2 FQNEAQ (reference sequence). The sequenced part of the CDR3 DNA is TGTGCCAGCAGAACCGACAGGGTCTCTGGAAACACC. As protein: CASRTDRVSGNT. The complete CDR3 reads CASRTDRVSGNTIYF.

This clone was seen ten or more times. Coverage ceases 3 residues before the CDR3 finishes, and the germline J gene fills in the end. The chain combines TRBV19 with TRBJ2-1, with 9 bases aligning to TRBD1. This CDR3 has 16 residues. Germline lookup yields CDR1 LNHDA and CDR2 SQIVND (reference sequence). V lost 3 bases and J lost 8; bases outside the gene matches: 11. The CDR3 region is CASSIRGGTGSDEQFF. Incomplete CDR3 DNA: TGTGCCAGTAGTATTAGGGGCGGGACAGGGTCGGATGAG.

This clone was counted ten times or more. From the germline J gene comes the end of the CDR3, since the read stops 3 residues before it. V gene TRBV4-1 combines with J gene TRBJ2-1, with D tentatively TRBD1 (6 bases). The CDR3 has 15 residues. Germline CDR1 reads MGHRA; CDR2 reads YSYEKL. Trimming took 4 bases from V and 2 from J, leaving 12 bases between them. The sequenced part of the CDR3 DNA is TGCGCCAGCAGCCTCAGGGGCTTGGCCTACAATGAG. This translates into CASSLRGLAYNE. The whole CDR3 protein is CASSLRGLAYNEQFF.

This clone was detected a few times. The read stops 3 residues short of the end of the CDR3; the missing end is completed from the germline J gene. The chain couples TRBV7-9 to TRBJ1-5, with a tentative D call TRBD1 (6 bases). CDR3 size: 14 residues. Trimming stripped 5 bases from V and 1 base from J, with 9 bases between. The germline gives CDR1 SEHNR, CDR2 FQNEAQ (reference sequence). The CDR3 protein is CASSPQGSNQPQHF. CDR3 DNA, as far as it was read: TGTGCCAGCAGCCCTCAGGGGAGCAATCAGCCC.

At least ten counts were recorded for this clone. The read ends 3 residues before the CDR3 terminus; that terminus is restored from the germline J gene. The gene calls are TRBV19 and TRBJ2-1, with D possibly being TRBD2 (5 bases). The germline CDR1 and CDR2 sequences are LNHDA and SQIVND (reference sequence). The CDR3 runs 14 residues. The V end was cut by 4 bases, the J end by 5 bases, with 12 bases between. Here the CDR3 reads CASSNGRGDNEQFF. The CDR3 DNA, read in part, is TGTGCCAGTAGTAATGGACGGGGAGACAATGAG.